This T cell receptor (beta chain) emerged from a study of shared clonotypes between healthy human individuals. Points from the study as a whole: Despite large depth, rarefaction showed incomplete sorted-subset sequencing. Some naive CD4 clonotypes, roughly 4.8%, turned up in common across several donors.

Researchers ran the assay at a deep level. This table comes from immunoSEQ multiplex PCR, and its TCRdb copy is limited to in-frame clones, with some not included. The table has a few hundred thousand clones, just over 65% seen once. Points on this clone: What it binds is unknown.

The sample consisted of memory CD4+ T cells sorted from blood. The subset was: CD45RA-negative fraction. This sequence was found in a young man in good health.

CDR3 in amino acids: CASSLSFNGVISPEAFF. CDR3 coding DNA: TGTGCCAGCAGTTTATCTTTTAACGGGGTTATTAGTCCTGAAGCTTTCTTT. The J gene is TRBJ1-1, the V gene TRBV27, with no clear D. Germline V lookup: CDR1 MNHEY, CDR2 SMNVEV (reference sequence). Trimming pared 0 bases from V and 6 bases from J, leaving 20 bases between. The CDR3 consists of 17 residues.